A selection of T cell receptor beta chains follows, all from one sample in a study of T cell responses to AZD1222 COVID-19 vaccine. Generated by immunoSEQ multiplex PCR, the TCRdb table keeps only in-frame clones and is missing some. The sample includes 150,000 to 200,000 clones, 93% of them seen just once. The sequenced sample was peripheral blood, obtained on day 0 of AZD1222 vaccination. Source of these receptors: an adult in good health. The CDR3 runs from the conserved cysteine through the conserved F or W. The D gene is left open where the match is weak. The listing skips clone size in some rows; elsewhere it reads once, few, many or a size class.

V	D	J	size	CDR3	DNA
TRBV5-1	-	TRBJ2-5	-	CASSLAPLQGRRETQYF	TGCGCCAGCAGCTTGGCACCTCTACAGGGTAGGAGAGAGACCCAGTACTTC
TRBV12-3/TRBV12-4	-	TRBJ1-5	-	CASTSGAGQPQHF	TGTGCCAGCACCTCAGGGGCAGGTCAGCCCCAGCATTTT
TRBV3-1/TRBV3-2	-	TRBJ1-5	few	CASSQGSGITQPQHF	TGTGCCAGCAGCCAAGGATCAGGGATCACTCAGCCCCAGCATTTT
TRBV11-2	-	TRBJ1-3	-	CASSLVLGNTIYF	TGTGCCAGCAGCTTAGTACTCGGAAACACCATATATTTT
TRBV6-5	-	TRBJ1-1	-	CASLFRDREAFF	TGTGCCAGCTTATTCAGGGACCGTGAAGCTTTCTTT
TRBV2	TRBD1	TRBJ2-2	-	CASKTGGFVTGELFF	TGTGCCAGCAAGACAGGGGGCTTTGTAACCGGGGAGCTGTTTTTT
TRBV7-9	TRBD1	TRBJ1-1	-	CASSSGTGNTEAFF	TGTGCCAGCAGCTCCGGGACAGGGAACACTGAAGCTTTCTTT
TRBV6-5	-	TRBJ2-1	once	CASTAPNEQFF	TGTGCCAGCACAGCCCCCAATGAGCAGTTCTTC
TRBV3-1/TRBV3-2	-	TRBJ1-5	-	CASSHGDTSNNQPQHF	TGTGCCAGCAGCCATGGGGACACCTCAAACAATCAGCCCCAGCATTTT
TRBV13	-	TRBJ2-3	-	CASSLGGQGDTQYF	TGTGCCAGCAGCCTAGGAGGCCAGGGAGATACGCAGTATTTT
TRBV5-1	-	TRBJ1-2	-	CASSFQGGGANYGYTF	TGCGCCAGCAGCTTCCAAGGTGGCGGAGCTAACTATGGCTACACCTTC
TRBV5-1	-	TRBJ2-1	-	CASSLEGGGHEQFF	TGCGCCAGCAGCTTGGAAGGTGGGGGGCATGAGCAGTTCTTC
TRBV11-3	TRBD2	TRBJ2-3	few	CASSPLGLAADTQYF	TGTGCCAGCAGCCCTCTGGGACTAGCGGCAGATACGCAGTATTTT
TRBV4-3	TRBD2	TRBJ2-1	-	CASSLSGGPYNEQFF	TGCGCCAGCAGCTTAAGCGGGGGGCCCTACAATGAGCAGTTCTTC
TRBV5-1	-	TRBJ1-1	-	CASSSQGDGEAFF	TGCGCCAGCAGTAGTCAGGGCGACGGTGAAGCTTTCTTT
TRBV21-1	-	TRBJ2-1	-	CASSYRPDFVYNEQFF	TGTGCCAGCTCATACAGACCCGACTTTGTGTACAATGAGCAGTTCTTC
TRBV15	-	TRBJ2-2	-	CATSRDSGLAETGELFF	TGTGCCACCAGCAGAGATAGTGGGCTAGCCGAGACCGGGGAGCTGTTTTTT
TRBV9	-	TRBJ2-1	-	CASSVEVNQDEQFF	TGTGCCAGCAGCGTAGAAGTGAATCAGGATGAGCAGTTCTTC
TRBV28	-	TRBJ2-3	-	CASSTKLATHITDTQYF	TGTGCCAGCAGTACAAAGCTAGCGACCCATATCACAGATACGCAGTATTTT
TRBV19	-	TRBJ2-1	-	CASTGGGYTYTYNEQFF	TGTGCCAGTACAGGAGGGGGCTACACATACACCTACAATGAGCAGTTCTTC
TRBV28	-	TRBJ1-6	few	CASSLQGDYNSPLHF	TGTGCCAGCAGTTTACAGGGTGACTATAATTCACCCCTCCACTTT
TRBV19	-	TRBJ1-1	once	CASSIEGVKTEAFF	TGTGCCAGTAGTATAGAGGGGGTTAAAACTGAAGCTTTCTTT
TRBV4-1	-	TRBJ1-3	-	CASSQRGDNTGNTIYF	TGCGCCAGCAGCCAACGGGGGGATAATACTGGAAACACCATATATTTT
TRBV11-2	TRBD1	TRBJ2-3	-	CASSFGQGVTDTQYF	TGTGCCAGCAGCTTCGGACAGGGGGTTACAGATACGCAGTATTTT
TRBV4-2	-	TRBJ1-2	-	CASSQDLTEIYGYTF	TGTGCCAGCAGCCAAGATCTGACAGAAATCTATGGCTACACCTTC
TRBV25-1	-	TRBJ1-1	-	CASSEIMRGATEAFF	TGTGCCAGCAGTGAAATTATGAGGGGTGCGACTGAAGCTTTCTTT
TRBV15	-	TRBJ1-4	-	CATSRVGGPTNEKLFF	TGTGCCACCAGCAGAGTTGGTGGACCAACTAATGAAAAACTGTTTTTT
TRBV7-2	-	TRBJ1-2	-	CASSSYRVELHGYTF	TGTGCCAGCAGCTCCTACAGGGTTGAACTTCATGGCTACACCTTC
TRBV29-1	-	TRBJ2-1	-	CSVISRGYNEQFF	TGCAGCGTAATTTCCAGGGGATACAATGAGCAGTTCTTC
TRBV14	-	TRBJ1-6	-	CASSQVLRSSYNSPLHF	TGTGCCAGCAGCCAAGTCTTGAGGAGCTCCTATAATTCACCCCTCCACTTT
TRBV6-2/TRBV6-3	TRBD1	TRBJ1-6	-	CASSYSTQAAGGNYNSPLHF	TGTGCCAGCAGTTACTCGACTCAGGCGGCAGGGGGAAACTATAATTCACCCCTCCACTTT
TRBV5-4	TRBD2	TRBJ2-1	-	CASSLAAGATYNEQFF	TGTGCCAGCAGCCTTGCAGCGGGGGCTACCTACAATGAGCAGTTCTTC
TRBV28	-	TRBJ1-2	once	CASSPNSPYGYTF	TGTGCCAGCAGTCCGAATTCCCCTTATGGCTACACCTTC
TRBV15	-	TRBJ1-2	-	CATSREGGGYTF	TGTGCCACCAGCAGAGAGGGGGGTGGCTACACCTTC
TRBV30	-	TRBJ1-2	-	CAWSFVTGYARGYGYTF	TGTGCCTGGTCTTTCGTGACAGGATATGCCCGGGGCTATGGCTACACCTTC
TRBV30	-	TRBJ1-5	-	CAWSVRGDQPQHF	TGTGCCTGGAGTGTACGCGGCGATCAGCCCCAGCATTTT
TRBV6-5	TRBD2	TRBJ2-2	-	CASSYSMGGTGELFF	TGTGCCAGCAGTTACTCAATGGGGGGGACCGGGGAGCTGTTTTTT
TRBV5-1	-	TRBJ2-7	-	CASALVGTYEQYF	TGCGCCAGCGCCCTGGTAGGGACGTACGAGCAGTACTTC
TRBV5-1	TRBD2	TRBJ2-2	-	CASSLSGLGDTGELFF	TGCGCCAGCAGCCTCTCAGGACTAGGCGACACCGGGGAGCTGTTTTTT
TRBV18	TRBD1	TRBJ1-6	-	CASSPSTGGLDNSPLHF	TGTGCCAGCTCACCTTCGACAGGGGGACTTGATAATTCACCCCTCCACTTT
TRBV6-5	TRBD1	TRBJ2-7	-	CASSYSGTVEQYF	TGTGCCAGCAGTTACTCCGGGACAGTCGAGCAGTACTTC
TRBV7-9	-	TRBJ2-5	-	CASSDRVSRETQYF	TGTGCCAGCTCCGACCGGGTATCAAGGGAGACCCAGTACTTC
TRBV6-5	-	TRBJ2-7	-	CASSSPTDSYEQYF	TGTGCCAGCAGCTCCCCGACAGACTCCTACGAGCAGTACTTC
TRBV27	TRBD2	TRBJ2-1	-	CASTTASGVYNEQFF	TGTGCCAGCACTACGGCTAGCGGGGTATACAATGAGCAGTTCTTC
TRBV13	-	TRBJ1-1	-	CASRLDRWNTEAFF	TGTGCCAGCAGACTAGACAGGTGGAACACTGAAGCTTTCTTT
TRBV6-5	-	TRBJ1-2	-	CASSLGSRGPNYGYTF	TGTGCCAGCAGTTTAGGTAGTAGGGGACCTAACTATGGCTACACCTTC
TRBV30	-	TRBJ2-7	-	CACGYLYEQYF	TGTGCCTGCGGATACCTCTACGAGCAGTACTTC
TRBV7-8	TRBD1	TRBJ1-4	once	CASSLNSAGTGHEKLFF	TGTGCCAGCAGCTTAAACTCTGCCGGGACAGGGCACGAAAAACTGTTTTTT
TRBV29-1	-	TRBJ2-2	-	CSVEANTGELFF	TGCAGCGTCGAGGCGAACACCGGGGAGCTGTTTTTT
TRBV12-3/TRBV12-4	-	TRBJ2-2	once	CAGSPGVAGELFF	TGTGCCGGCAGTCCGGGCGTCGCGGGGGAGCTGTTTTTT
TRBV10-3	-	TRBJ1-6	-	CAISDPTRGTNSPLHF	TGTGCCATCAGTGATCCGACACGGGGAACTAATTCACCCCTCCACTTT
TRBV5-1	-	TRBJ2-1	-	CASRRTGGSSYNEQFF	TGCGCCAGCAGGCGGACGGGGGGCAGCTCCTACAATGAGCAGTTCTTC
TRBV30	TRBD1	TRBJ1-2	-	CAWSPGQGILGYTF	TGTGCCTGGAGTCCGGGACAGGGAATTCTTGGCTACACCTTC
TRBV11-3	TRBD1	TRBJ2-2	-	CASSPGTGAGELFF	TGTGCCAGCAGCCCCGGGACAGGGGCCGGGGAGCTGTTTTTT